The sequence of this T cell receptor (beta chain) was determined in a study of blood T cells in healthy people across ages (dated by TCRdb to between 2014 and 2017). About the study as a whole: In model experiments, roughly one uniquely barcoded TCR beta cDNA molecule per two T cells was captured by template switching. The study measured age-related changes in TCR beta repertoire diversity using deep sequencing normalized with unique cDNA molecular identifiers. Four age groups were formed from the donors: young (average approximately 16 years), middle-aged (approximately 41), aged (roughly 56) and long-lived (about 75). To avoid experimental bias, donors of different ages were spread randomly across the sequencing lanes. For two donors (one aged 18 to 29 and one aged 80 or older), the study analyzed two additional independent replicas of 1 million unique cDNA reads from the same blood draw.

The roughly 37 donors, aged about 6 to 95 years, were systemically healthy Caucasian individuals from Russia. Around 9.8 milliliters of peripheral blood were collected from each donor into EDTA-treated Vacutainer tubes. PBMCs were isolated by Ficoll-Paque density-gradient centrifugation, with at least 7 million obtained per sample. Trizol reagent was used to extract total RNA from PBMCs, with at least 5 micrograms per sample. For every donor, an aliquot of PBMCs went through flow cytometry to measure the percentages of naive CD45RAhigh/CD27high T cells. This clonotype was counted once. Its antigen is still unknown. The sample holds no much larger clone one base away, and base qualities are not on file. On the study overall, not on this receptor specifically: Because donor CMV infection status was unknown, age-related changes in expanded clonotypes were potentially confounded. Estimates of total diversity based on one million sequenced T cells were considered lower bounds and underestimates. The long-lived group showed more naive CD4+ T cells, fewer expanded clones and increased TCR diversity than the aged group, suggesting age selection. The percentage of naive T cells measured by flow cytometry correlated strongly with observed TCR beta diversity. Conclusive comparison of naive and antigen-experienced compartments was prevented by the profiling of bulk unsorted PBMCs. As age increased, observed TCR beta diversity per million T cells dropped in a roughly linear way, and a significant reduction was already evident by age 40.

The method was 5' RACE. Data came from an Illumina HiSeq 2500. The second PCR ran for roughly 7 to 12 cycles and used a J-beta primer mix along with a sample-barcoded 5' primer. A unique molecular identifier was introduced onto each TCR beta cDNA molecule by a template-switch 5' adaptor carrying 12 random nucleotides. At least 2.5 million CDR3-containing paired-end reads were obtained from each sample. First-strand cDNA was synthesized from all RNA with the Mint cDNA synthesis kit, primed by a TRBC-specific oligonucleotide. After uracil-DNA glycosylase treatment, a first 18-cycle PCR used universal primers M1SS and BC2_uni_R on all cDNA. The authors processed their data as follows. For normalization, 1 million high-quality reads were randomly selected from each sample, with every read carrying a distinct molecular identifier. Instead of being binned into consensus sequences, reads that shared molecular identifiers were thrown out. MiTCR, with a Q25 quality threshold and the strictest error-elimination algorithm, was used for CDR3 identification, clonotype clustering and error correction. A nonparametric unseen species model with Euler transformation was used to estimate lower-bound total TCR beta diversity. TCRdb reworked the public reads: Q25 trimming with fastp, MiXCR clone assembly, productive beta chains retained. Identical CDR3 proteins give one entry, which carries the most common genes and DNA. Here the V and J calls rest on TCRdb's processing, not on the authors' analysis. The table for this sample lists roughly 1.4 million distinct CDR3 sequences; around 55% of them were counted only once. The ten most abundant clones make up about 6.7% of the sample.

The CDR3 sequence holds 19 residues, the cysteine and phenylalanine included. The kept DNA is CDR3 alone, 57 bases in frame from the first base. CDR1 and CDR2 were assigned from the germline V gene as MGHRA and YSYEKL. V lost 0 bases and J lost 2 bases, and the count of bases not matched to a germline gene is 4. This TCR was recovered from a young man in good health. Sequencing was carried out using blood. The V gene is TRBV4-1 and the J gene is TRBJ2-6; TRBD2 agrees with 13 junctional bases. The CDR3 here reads CASSQDHGLAGAGANVLTF. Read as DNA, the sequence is TGCGCCAGCAGCCAAGATCATGGACTAGCGGGGGCTGGGGCCAACGTCCTGACTTTC.